This T cell receptor (beta chain) was identified in a study of STAT3 mutations in large granular lymphocyte leukemia. General study results and limits: At least one immunodominant TCR beta clonotype appeared in every T-cell large granular lymphocyte leukemia patient.

Details on this clone: What it recognizes is unknown.

Trimming left V 4 bases short and J 6 bases short, with 16 bases between. Germline V gives CDR1 SGHNT, CDR2 YYREEE (reference sequence). The CDR3 consists of 14 residues. TCRdb keeps only in-frame clones here, not all; method: immunoSEQ multiplex PCR. The sample shows about 9,300 clones, 88% of them seen only once. The chain combines TRBV5-4 with TRBJ2-5; a possible D gene is TRBD2 (6 bases). The material sequenced was peripheral blood mononuclear cells. The receptor comes from an elderly man with T-cell large granular lymphocyte leukemia. Some clones in this sample may be carry-over from other donors' samples. CDR3 amino acids: CASSPPGGGKTQYF. CDR3 nucleotide sequence: TGTGCCAGCAGCCCTCCGGGTGGGGGGAAGACCCAGTACTTC.